A single sample gave rise to the 24 T cell receptor beta chains below, sequenced in a study of cytomegalovirus exposure and HLA in healthy donors. Primers: 60 Vbeta forward and 13 Jbeta reverse. Assay used: immunoSEQ multiplex PCR; TCRdb lists only in-frame clones, some missing. This sample has some 110,000 clones, with around 73% found just once. The sequenced sample was PBMCs. The origin of the receptors is a man aged 25 to 45 in good health and CMV-seronegative.

The gene calls are TRBV25-1 and TRBJ2-4, with TRBD2 identical over 7 bases. Germline assignment: CDR1 MGHDK and CDR2 SYGVNS. The CDR3 has 16 amino acids. V shed 1 base, J shed 2 bases, and the junction held 5 bases outside the gene matches. This CDR3 reads CASSEWGGVSKNIQYF. CDR3 nucleotide sequence: TGTGCCAGCAGTGAATGGGGGGGGGTGTCCAAAAACATTCAGTACTTC.

This rearrangement joins TRBV28 to TRBJ2-3, with 9 positions matching TRBD2. The CDR3 has 17 amino acids. The ends lost 4 bases at V and 4 bases at J; junction bases unmatched: 12. Germline CDR1 and CDR2: MDHEN and SYDVKM. CDR3 residues: CASSSPRLAEPSDTQYF. In DNA, the CDR3 is TGTGCCAGCAGTTCACCAAGACTAGCGGAGCCCTCAGATACGCAGTATTTT.

This chain joins TRBV11-2 and TRBJ2-5; maybe TRBD2 (6 bases). V was clipped by 5 bases and J by 14 bases, with 18 bases between them. Germline lookup yields CDR1 SGHAT and CDR2 FQNNGV. CDR3 length equals 12 residues. For the CDR3, the DNA is TGTGCCAGCAGCCCTCGCTCGCTAGCGAGTTACTTC. The encoded protein is CASSPRSLASYF.

In its sample, this clone was seen a few times. This rearrangement joins TRBV19 to TRBJ1-1, with 8 bases aligning to TRBD1. Trimming removed 7 bases from V and 1 base from J; junction bases left unmatched: 8. CDR3 length equals 15 residues. Looked up from germline, CDR1 is LNHDA and CDR2 is SQIVND (reference sequence). The CDR3 DNA reads as TGTGCCAGTATCACATACGGGACAGGGAACACTGAAGCTTTCTTT. Translation: CASITYGTGNTEAFF.

The V call is TRBV6-1, the J call TRBJ2-1; 7 nucleotides agree with TRBD2. Germline-derived CDR1 and CDR2 are MNHNS and SASEGT. This CDR3 comprises 14 residues. V shed 7 bases, J shed 5 bases, and the junction held 8 bases outside the gene matches. The CDR3 DNA follows: TGTGCCAGCATTTGGGGACTAACCAACAATGAGCAGTTCTTC. Its protein is CASIWGLTNNEQFF.

The table lists this clone with a count of one. The chain links TRBV19 to TRBJ2-2, with a weak D call TRBD1 (6 bases). CDR3 length: 15 residues. CDR1 LNHDA and CDR2 SQIVND come from the germline V gene (reference sequence). Trimming stripped 1 base from V and 5 bases from J, with 11 bases between. The CDR3 DNA reads TGTGCCAGTAGTATAGTCCCAGGGGAGACCGGGGAGCTGTTTTTT. Its translation: CASSIVPGETGELFF.

This chain connects TRBV6-5 to TRBJ2-1, with D unclear. Germline V CDR1 and CDR2: MNHEY, SVGAGI. The CDR3 spans 15 residues. V dropped 10 bases and J dropped 0 bases, with 16 bases sitting between them. Here the CDR3 reads CATLMSFSSYNEQFF. CDR3 DNA: TGTGCCACCCTTATGAGCTTTAGCTCCTACAATGAGCAGTTCTTC.

The CDR3 spells CASSPDRGGYEQYF. CDR3 sequence (DNA): TGCGCCAGCAGCCCGGACAGGGGCGGCTACGAGCAGTACTTC. J is TRBJ2-7 and V is TRBV4-1; 9 nucleotides align to TRBD1. With 4 bases clipped from V and 3 bases from J, the junction kept 4 bases outside the gene matches. Germline V CDR1 and CDR2: MGHRA, YSYEKL. The CDR3 contains 14 residues.

This clone was recorded once. The chain carries TRBV10-3 and TRBJ2-3, with TRBD1 as a possible D gene (5 bases). Germline loops: CDR1 ENHRY, CDR2 SYGVKD. With 6 bases removed from V and 2 bases from J, the gap between germline ends came to 12 bases. This CDR3 spans 14 amino acids. For the CDR3, the DNA is TGTGCCATCAGACAGGCGAAAAACACAGATACGCAGTATTTT. This translates into CAIRQAKNTDTQYF.

Only a few counts were recorded for this clone. This rearrangement joins TRBV4-1 to TRBJ2-7; the match to TRBD1 covers 9 bases. Germline CDR1 is MGHRA and CDR2 is YSYEKL. V lost 3 bases, J lost 5 bases, and 8 bases stayed unmatched. This CDR3 region has 15 residues. The CDR3 DNA reads as TGCGCCAGCAGCCATCGAGGACAGGGGATCGACGAGCAGTACTTC. Amino acid sequence: CASSHRGQGIDEQYF.

This chain uses TRBV2 with TRBJ2-7, with TRBD1 matching over 8 bases. This CDR3 is built from 15 residues. CDR1 and CDR2 from the germline V gene are SNHLY and FYNNEI. Losses at the gene ends were 3 bases for V and 2 bases for J; bases not matched to a gene: 6. This chain's CDR3 is CASSESQGAAYEQYF. The DNA of the CDR3 is TGTGCCAGCAGTGAGAGCCAGGGGGCCGCCTACGAGCAGTACTTC. Full variable domain (outside the CDR3, taken from reference TRBV2 and TRBJ2-7): EPEVTQTPSHQVTQMGQEVILRCVPISNHLYFYWYRQILGQKVEFLVSFYNNEISEKSEIFDDQFSVERPDGSNFTLKIRSTKLEDSAMYFCASSESQGAAYEQYFGPGTRLTVT.

The chain has TRBV5-4 and TRBJ2-1; no clear D. The germline CDR1 and CDR2 sequences are SGHNT and YYREEE (reference sequence). CDR3 length: 11 residues. V dropped 4 bases and J dropped 6 bases, with 5 bases sitting between them. CDR3 protein: CASSQINEQFF. In nucleotides, the CDR3 is TGTGCCAGCAGCCAGATCAATGAGCAGTTCTTC.

The gene calls are TRBV7-2 and TRBJ1-5; 9 bases match TRBD1. The CDR3 runs 14 residues. Germline V gene sequence: CDR1 SGHTA, CDR2 FQGNSA. With 5 bases clipped from V and 2 bases from J, the junction kept 1 base outside the gene matches. The CDR3 bases are TGTGCCAGCAGCCGGACAGGGGGCAATCAGCCCCAGCATTTT. Encoded protein: CASSRTGGNQPQHF.

J is TRBJ2-3 and V is TRBV6-5, with 7 bases that match TRBD1. The CDR3 has 15 residues. V shed 7 bases and J 0 bases; nucleotides not matched to a gene: 7. Germline V gene data show CDR1 as MNHEY and CDR2 as SVGAGI. This CDR3 reads CASTATGFSTDTQYF. CDR3 bases: TGTGCCAGCACCGCGACAGGGTTTAGCACAGATACGCAGTATTTT.

The J gene is TRBJ2-2, the V gene TRBV5-1; D unresolved. The CDR3 totals 16 residues. Germline V gene lookup returns CDR1 SGHRS and CDR2 YFSETQ. Trimming stripped 0 bases from V and 3 bases from J, with 12 bases between. Written as DNA, the CDR3 is TGCGCCAGCAGCTTGGCAGGCAATTCGGACACCGGGGAGCTGTTTTTT. Protein sequence: CASSLAGNSDTGELFF.

V is TRBV5-6 and J is TRBJ1-2; D not certain. Germline V lookup: CDR1 SGHDT, CDR2 YYEEEE. The length of the CDR3 is 13 residues. V was trimmed by 0 bases and J by 2 bases, leaving 5 bases between them. CDR3 in DNA: TGTGCCAGCAGCTTGGCCCAGAACTATGGCTACACCTTC. Translating gives CASSLAQNYGYTF.

The sample holds a few counts of this clone. This sequence joins TRBV9 and TRBJ2-3; D is uncertain. CDR1 is SGDLS and CDR2 is YYNGEE in the germline V gene. Trimming removed 4 bases at V and 2 bases at J, with 5 bases between. This CDR3 comprises 12 residues. The CDR3 loop is CASSLNTDTQYF. The CDR3 DNA is TGTGCCAGCAGCTTAAACACAGATACGCAGTATTTT.

The V gene is TRBV7-8, the J gene TRBJ2-3; D is perhaps TRBD1 (6 bases). The CDR3 extends over 15 amino acids. Germline V gene data show CDR1 as SGHVS and CDR2 as FQNEAQ. V lost 4 bases to trimming and J lost 4 bases, with 15 bases between them. CDR3 residues: CASSWGRGRADTQYF. The DNA of the CDR3 is TGTGCCAGCAGCTGGGGCAGGGGTCGCGCAGATACGCAGTATTTT.

V and J are TRBV7-8 and TRBJ2-2; 7 bases agree with TRBD1. Germline-derived CDR1 and CDR2 are SGHVS and FQNEAQ. The V gene end was trimmed by 4 bases and the J gene end by 5 bases; junction bases not matched to a gene: 7. This CDR3 comprises 15 residues. The CDR3 sequence: CASSSLDRTTGELFF. The CDR3 DNA follows: TGTGCCAGCAGCTCGCTGGACAGGACGACCGGGGAGCTGTTTTTT.

The CDR3 coding sequence is TGCGCCAGCAGCCAAGAAGAGTTGACAGGGGGAAATTACGAGCAGTACTTC. Encoded protein: CASSQEELTGGNYEQYF. The chain employs TRBV4-3 and TRBJ2-7; TRBD1 agrees at 9 bases. Losses at the gene ends were 0 bases for V and 4 bases for J; bases not matched to a gene: 10. The germline CDR1 and CDR2 sequences are LGHNA and YSLEER. This CDR3 is built from 17 residues.

The rearrangement uses TRBV6-4 and TRBJ2-2; D possibly corresponds to TRBD1 (5 bases). The germline CDR1 and CDR2 sequences are MRHNA and SNTAGT. This CDR3 contains 13 residues. The germline V and J ends were trimmed by 5 bases and 6 bases, with 10 bases remaining between them. CDR3 DNA sequence: TGTGCCAGCAGTCTTGGGGCCCCCGGGGAGCTGTTTTTT. This sequence encodes CASSLGAPGELFF.

The rearrangement links TRBV30 to TRBJ2-1, with D maybe TRBD1 (7 bases). CDR1 and CDR2 from the germline V gene are GTSNPN and SVGIG (reference sequence). The V gene lost 3 bases and the J gene lost 0 bases, with 15 bases spanning the gap. This CDR3 has 16 amino acids. CDR3 sequence (DNA): TGTGCCTGGAGCCGGGGGACAGTCAGCTCCTACAATGAGCAGTTCTTC. This encodes CAWSRGTVSSYNEQFF.

The chain links TRBV18 to TRBJ2-7; weak D call: TRBD1 (6 bases). V dropped 2 bases and J dropped 4 bases, with 15 bases sitting between them. CDR3 size: 15 residues. Germline V gene lookup returns CDR1 KGHSH and CDR2 LQKENI. CDR3 DNA sequence: TGTGCCAGCTCACCATGGGCGAGGGGGACGTACGAGCAGTACTTC. As protein: CASSPWARGTYEQYF.

The chain uses TRBV5-6 and TRBJ2-7, with D tentatively TRBD1 (6 bases). Germline V lookup: CDR1 SGHDT, CDR2 YYEEEE. This CDR3 is 13 amino acids long. V dropped 4 bases and J dropped 4 bases, with 12 bases sitting between them. The CDR3 region is CASSGMDRYEQYF. The CDR3 DNA reads as TGTGCCAGCAGCGGCATGGACAGATACGAGCAGTACTTC.